Presented here are 29 T cell receptor beta chains from one specimen sequenced in a study of memory CD4+ T cells and cytomegalovirus serostatus. The sort gate was single viable CD3+CD4+CD8-CD45RO+ cells for memory CD4+ T cells. Profiling relied on immunoSEQ multiplex PCR, and the TCRdb table lists in-frame clones only, not all of them. Here the sample spans under 100,000 clones, around 80% being singletons. Sequenced: memory CD4+ T cells from blood. These receptors were taken from an adult in good health and CMV-seronegative.

The V and J genes are TRBV6-5 and TRBJ2-1, with 13 bases lining up with TRBD2. Germline CDR1 MNHEY, CDR2 SVGAGI. V shed 7 bases, J shed 6 bases, and the junction held 3 bases outside the gene matches. CDR3 size: 14 residues. CDR3 sequence (DNA): TGTGCCAGCAAAACTAGCGGGGGGGCCAATGAGCAGTTCTTC. Its protein is CASKTSGGANEQFF.

Only a few counts were recorded for this clone. The rearrangement joins TRBV6-6 to TRBJ1-1, with 7 bases lining up with TRBD1. V shed 5 bases and J 4 bases; nucleotides not matched to a gene: 4. Germline V gene data show CDR1 as MNHNY and CDR2 as SVGAGI (reference sequence). This CDR3 is built from 13 residues. CDR3 in DNA: TGTGCCAGCAGTACGCACAGGGGCACTGAAGCTTTCTTT. It translates to CASSTHRGTEAFF.

V gene TRBV4-3 combines with J gene TRBJ2-1, with TRBD2 identical over 7 bases. The CDR3 spans 15 residues. V dropped 0 bases and J dropped 6; count of bases not matched to a gene: 5. Germline V lookup: CDR1 LGHNA, CDR2 YSLEER. CDR3 in DNA: TGCGCCAGCAGCCAAGAACTAGCGATCGGCAATGAGCAGTTCTTC. Translation gives CASSQELAIGNEQFF.

The V gene is TRBV7-2, the J gene TRBJ1-4; D remains ambiguous. The CDR3 is 15 amino acids. Germline V CDR1 and CDR2: SGHTA, FQGNSA. V dropped 0 bases and J dropped 3 bases, with 8 bases sitting between them. The CDR3 DNA sequence: TGTGCCAGCAGCTTAGCGAGGCAGGCTAATGAAAAACTGTTTTTT. Protein: CASSLARQANEKLFF.

The CDR3 is CACATWMNTEAFF. The CDR3 DNA is TGTGCCTGCGCCACCTGGATGAACACTGAAGCTTTCTTT. The chain is built from TRBV19 and TRBJ1-1, with unresolved D. V was clipped by 11 bases and J by 0 bases, with 13 bases between them. The germline CDR1 and CDR2 sequences are LNHDA and SQIVND (reference sequence). The CDR3 is made up of 13 amino acids.

V and J are TRBV30 and TRBJ2-3; perhaps TRBD1 as D (5 bases). CDR3 length: 13 amino acids. The V end lost 2 bases, the J end lost 3 bases, and 9 bases lay between the germline ends. Germline CDR1 and CDR2: GTSNPN and SVGIG (reference sequence). The CDR3 region has the DNA TGTGCCTGGAGTAAGGGGCGGACAGATACGCAGTATTTT. It translates to CAWSKGRTDTQYF. The full variable domain, rest sourced from reference TRBV30 and TRBJ2-3, is SQTIHQWPATLVQPVGSPLSLECTVEGTSNPNLYWYRQAAGRGLQLLFYSVGIGQISSEVPQNLSASRPQDRQFILSSKKLLLSDSGFYLCAWSKGRTDTQYFGPGTRLTVL.

The chain carries TRBV19 and TRBJ2-7; possibly TRBD1 for D (7 bases). Germline CDR1 reads LNHDA; CDR2 reads SQIVND (reference sequence). Trimming shortened V by 8 bases and J by 4 bases, and 12 bases separated the two germline ends. The CDR3 is 12 residues long. The CDR3 coding sequence is TGTGCCAGTGGCGGGACAGAGTACGAGCAGTACTTC. This translates into CASGGTEYEQYF.

V and J are TRBV9 and TRBJ2-2; TRBD2 matches at 7 bases. Germline CDR1 reads SGDLS; CDR2 reads YYNGEE. J gave up 0 bases and V 3 bases, and 8 bases lay outside the gene matches. The CDR3 has 17 residues. CDR3 nucleotide sequence: TGTGCCAGCAGCGCCGGTTCGGGGGGATCGAACACCGGGGAGCTGTTTTTT. As protein: CASSAGSGGSNTGELFF.

This clone has a handful of counts. The rearrangement joins TRBV10-3 to TRBJ2-5, with D unresolved. Looked up from germline, CDR1 is ENHRY and CDR2 is SYGVKD. The V end was cut by 6 bases, the J end by 2 bases, with 13 bases between. The CDR3 has 14 amino acids. CDR3 in DNA: TGTGCCATCAGAGAAAGCCAGTTGCAAGAGACCCAGTACTTC. Encoded protein: CAIRESQLQETQYF.

The chain recombines TRBV9 with TRBJ2-3; D gene uncertain. Trimming stripped 0 bases from V and 2 bases from J, with 10 bases between. The CDR3 has 15 amino acids. Germline V gene sequence: CDR1 SGDLS, CDR2 YYNGEE. The CDR3, as DNA: TGTGCCAGCAGCGTAGGGGGTAGCACCACAGATACGCAGTATTTT. It encodes CASSVGGSTTDTQYF.

V usage is TRBV6-6 and J usage is TRBJ1-1, with 7 bases matching TRBD1. Germline CDR1 MNHNY, CDR2 SVGAGI (reference sequence). Losses at the gene ends were 6 bases for V and 3 bases for J; bases not matched to a gene: 7. CDR3 length: 14 residues. CDR3 in DNA: TGTGCCAGCAGAAAGACAGGGTCGGACACTGAAGCTTTCTTT. Encoded protein: CASRKTGSDTEAFF.

The genes are TRBV19 and TRBJ1-2, with a possible D match to TRBD1 (6 bases). V was trimmed by 7 bases and J by 4 bases, leaving 16 bases between them. CDR1 and CDR2 (germline): LNHDA, SQIVND (reference sequence). The CDR3 totals 14 residues. The CDR3 DNA reads as TGTGCCAGTATTCACAGGGAAAGGGGCTATGGCTACACCTTC. This codes for CASIHRERGYGYTF.

V and J are TRBV6-4 and TRBJ2-7; weak D call: TRBD2 (6 bases). The CDR3 contains 15 residues. Per germline, CDR1 MRHNA and CDR2 SNTAGT. Deletions cut 6 bases from V and 2 bases from J, with 17 bases between. DNA of the CDR3: TGTGCCAGCAGATATTTCCCCTCGGGGGCCTACGAGCAGTACTTC. Its translation is CASRYFPSGAYEQYF.

This chain uses TRBV10-3 with TRBJ1-1; 10 bases map to TRBD1. The V gene end was trimmed by 0 bases and the J gene end by 8 bases; junction bases not matched to a gene: 9. Germline V gene sequence: CDR1 ENHRY, CDR2 SYGVKD. The length of the CDR3 is 16 residues. In DNA form, the CDR3 reads TGTGCCATCAGTGAGTCCCCGGGACAGGGGCCCGGAGAAGCTTTCTTT. This sequence encodes CAISESPGQGPGEAFF.

Only a few counts were recorded for this clone. The chain links TRBV7-2 to TRBJ1-2; perhaps TRBD1 as D (6 bases). Trimming took 2 bases from V and 8 from J, leaving 12 bases between them. CDR1 SGHTA and CDR2 FQGNSA come from the germline V gene. CDR3 length: 13 amino acids. The DNA for the CDR3 is TGTGCCAGCAGCTTAATACAGGGAAGCGGCTACACCTTC. This codes for CASSLIQGSGYTF. Drawing the rest from reference TRBV7-2 and TRBJ1-2, the complete variable domain is GAGVSQSPSNKVTEKGKDVELRCDPISGHTALYWYRQSLGQGLEFLIYFQGNSAPDKSGLPSDRFSAERTGGSVSTLTIQRTQQEDSAVYLCASSLIQGSGYTFGSGTRLTVV.

This clone was observed a few times. V gene TRBV19 combines with J gene TRBJ1-4; 7 bases line up with TRBD1. CDR3 size: 15 residues. Germline CDR1 LNHDA, CDR2 SQIVND (reference sequence). J lost 3 bases, V lost 7 bases, and 8 bases had no gene match. The CDR3 nucleotides are TGTGCCAGTATGAGCCGAGGGACAGCTAATGAAAAACTGTTTTTT. Protein sequence: CASMSRGTANEKLFF.

The chain links TRBV7-3 to TRBJ2-3; 8 bases map to TRBD1. Germline loops: CDR1 SGHTA, CDR2 FQGTGA. The trim removed 5 bases at V and 1 base at J, leaving 8 bases unmatched. The CDR3 length is 16 residues. The CDR3 DNA is TGTGCCAGCAGCCCCCTGACAGGGGCCGGCACAGATACGCAGTATTTT. It is translated as CASSPLTGAGTDTQYF.

Remarks on this clone: The identical CDR3 is also encoded by other nucleotide sequences in the sample. The V gene is TRBV7-9, the J gene TRBJ1-2; no reliable D call. The V gene's germline CDR1 is SEHNR and CDR2 FQNEAQ (reference sequence). The ends were cut back, 1 base at V and 2 bases at J, with 5 bases in the middle. CDR3 length: 13 residues. In nucleotides, the CDR3 is TGTGCCAGCAGCTTAGAGGGCAACTATGGCTACACCTTC. It encodes CASSLEGNYGYTF.

The J gene is TRBJ1-1, the V gene TRBV30; the D is unclear. Germline lookup yields CDR1 GTSNPN and CDR2 SVGIG (reference sequence). This CDR3 comprises 13 residues. V was clipped by 8 bases and J by 2 bases, with 15 bases between them. CDR3 nucleotide sequence: TGTGCCAGTTCCCCCGGGGTAAACACTGAAGCTTTCTTT. Protein: CASSPGVNTEAFF.

V usage is TRBV14 and J usage is TRBJ2-1; tentatively, D is TRBD1 (6 bases). Germline CDR1 SGHDN, CDR2 FVKESK. The V end lost 0 bases, the J end lost 8 bases, and 11 bases lay between the germline ends. This CDR3 region has 14 residues. CDR3 region: CASSQDNRADEQFF. CDR3 sequence (DNA): TGTGCCAGCAGCCAAGATAACAGGGCCGATGAGCAGTTCTTC.

The V and J genes are TRBV29-1 and TRBJ2-7, with 7 bases that match TRBD1. CDR1 is SQVTM, CDR2 ANQGSEA, per germline. The V gene end was trimmed by 6 bases and the J gene end by 3 bases; junction bases not matched to a gene: 2. This CDR3 is 11 amino acids long. In DNA, the CDR3 is TGCAGCGTGGGACAGATCTACGAGCAGTACTTC. Translation: CSVGQIYEQYF.

The chain combines TRBV7-2 with TRBJ1-2, with a possible D match to TRBD1 (6 bases). The CDR3 has 16 amino acids. Trimming stripped 5 bases from V and 3 bases from J, with 19 bases between. The germline CDR1 and CDR2 sequences are SGHTA and FQGNSA. CDR3 DNA: TGTGCCAGCAGCACCCAAAATGTGGGGGGCGACTATGGCTACACCTTC. Its protein is CASSTQNVGGDYGYTF.

This clone was seen only once. This rearrangement joins TRBV9 to TRBJ1-1, with TRBD1 as a possible D gene (5 bases). CDR1 SGDLS and CDR2 YYNGEE come from the germline V gene. This CDR3 comprises 15 residues. Deletions cut 0 bases from V and 5 bases from J, with 14 bases between. CDR3 loop: CASSVGPGWGTEAFF. The CDR3 region has the DNA TGTGCCAGCAGCGTAGGTCCAGGGTGGGGTACTGAAGCTTTCTTT.

The gene calls are TRBV28 and TRBJ1-6; 10 positions agree with TRBD1. The germline CDR1 and CDR2 sequences are MDHEN and SYDVKM. J was trimmed by 7 bases and V by 4 bases; bases with no gene match: 4. This CDR3 region has 15 residues. The CDR3 DNA reads TGTGCCAGCAGTTCCGCGACAGGGGGCAATTCACCCCTCCACTTT. Translated: CASSSATGGNSPLHF.

V is TRBV7-2 and J is TRBJ1-6, with a possible D match to TRBD1 (5 bases). The V end lost 8 bases, the J end lost 8 bases, and 13 bases lay between the germline ends. There are 13 residues in the CDR3. Germline assignment: CDR1 SGHTA and CDR2 FQGNSA. Here the CDR3 reads CASGRGTDSPLHF. The CDR3 DNA is TGTGCCAGCGGTCGGGGGACGGATTCACCCCTCCACTTT.

V is TRBV11-2 and J is TRBJ2-7; the D call may be TRBD1 or TRBD2 (5 bases each). Trimming removed 1 base from V and 0 bases from J, with 13 bases in between. CDR1 and CDR2 (germline): SGHAT, FQNNGV. This CDR3 is built from 16 residues. The CDR3 here is CASSLVRGASSYEQYF. CDR3 DNA sequence: TGTGCCAGCAGCTTAGTGAGAGGGGCGAGCTCCTACGAGCAGTACTTC.

This clone appeared once. The chain couples TRBV5-1 to TRBJ1-2, with 7 bases that match TRBD1. The J segment lost 3 bases and the V segment lost 4 bases, leaving 6 bases of the junction unmatched. CDR1 SGHRS and CDR2 YFSETQ come from the germline V gene. The CDR3 totals 14 residues. The CDR3 nucleotides are TGCGCCAGCAGCCCACAGGGGTTCGACTATGGCTACACCTTC. Its protein product is CASSPQGFDYGYTF. The complete variable domain, with remaining parts taken from reference TRBV5-1 and TRBJ1-2, reads KAGVTQTPRYLIKTRGQQVTLSCSPISGHRSVSWYQQTPGQGLQFLFEYFSETQRNKGNFPGRFSGRQFSNSRSEMNVSTLELGDSALYLCASSPQGFDYGYTFGSGTRLTVV.

The rearrangement uses TRBV6-6 and TRBJ1-6, with D maybe TRBD1 (5 bases). This CDR3 has 15 amino acids. Germline V gene sequence: CDR1 MNHNY, CDR2 SVGAGI (reference sequence). V gave up 2 bases and J gave up 9 bases, with 14 bases separating them. CDR3 amino acids: CASSYSQGGSSPLHF. The CDR3 DNA is TGTGCCAGCAGTTACAGTCAGGGAGGGAGTTCACCCCTCCACTTT.

V is TRBV5-1 and J is TRBJ2-3; possible D gene TRBD2, 6 bases. The length of the CDR3 is 15 residues. Trimming cost V 3 bases and J 6 bases, with 17 bases left between them. The V gene's germline CDR1 is SGHRS and CDR2 YFSETQ. In DNA, the CDR3 is TGCGCCAGCAGCTACGGGACTTCTACGGGGGATACGCAGTATTTT. It codes for CASSYGTSTGDTQYF.